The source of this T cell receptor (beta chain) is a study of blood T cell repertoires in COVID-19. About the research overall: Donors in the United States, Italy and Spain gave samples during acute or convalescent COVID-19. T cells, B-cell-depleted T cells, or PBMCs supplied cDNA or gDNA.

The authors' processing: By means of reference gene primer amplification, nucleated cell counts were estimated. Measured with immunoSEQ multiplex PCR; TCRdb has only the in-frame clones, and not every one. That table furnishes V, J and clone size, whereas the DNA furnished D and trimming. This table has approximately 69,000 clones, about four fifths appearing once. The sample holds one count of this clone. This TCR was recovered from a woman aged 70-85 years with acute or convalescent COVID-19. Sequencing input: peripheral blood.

This chain's CDR3 is CASTAAPVAPREQFF. As DNA, the CDR3 is TGTGCCAGCACCGCCGCCCCGGTGGCTCCCAGGGAGCAGTTCTTC. The chain combines TRBV28 with TRBJ2-1; D not certain. V shed 7 bases and J shed 10 bases, with 23 bases lying between them. The CDR3 is 15 amino acids. Germline CDR1 and CDR2: MDHEN and SYDVKM.